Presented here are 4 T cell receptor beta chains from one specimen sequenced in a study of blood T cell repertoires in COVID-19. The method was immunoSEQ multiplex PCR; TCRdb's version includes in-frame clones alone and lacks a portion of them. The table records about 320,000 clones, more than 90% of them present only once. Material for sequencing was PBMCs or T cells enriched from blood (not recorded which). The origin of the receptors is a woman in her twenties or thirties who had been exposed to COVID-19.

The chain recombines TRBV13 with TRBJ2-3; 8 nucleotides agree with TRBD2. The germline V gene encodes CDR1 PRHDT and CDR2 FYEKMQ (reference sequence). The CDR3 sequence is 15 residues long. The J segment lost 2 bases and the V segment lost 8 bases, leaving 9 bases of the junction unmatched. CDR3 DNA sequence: TGTGCCAGCGCGGGGGGCCCCCGATCCACAGATACGCAGTATTTT. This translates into CASAGGPRSTDTQYF.

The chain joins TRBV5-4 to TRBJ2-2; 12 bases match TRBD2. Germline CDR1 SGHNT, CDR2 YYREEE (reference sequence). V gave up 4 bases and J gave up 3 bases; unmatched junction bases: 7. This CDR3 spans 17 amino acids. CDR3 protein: CASSPSSGGAYTGELFF. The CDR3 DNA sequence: TGTGCCAGCAGCCCTTCTAGCGGGGGGGCCTACACCGGGGAGCTGTTTTTT. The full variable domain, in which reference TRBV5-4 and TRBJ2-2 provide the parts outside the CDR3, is ETGVTQSPTHLIKTRGQQVTLRCSSQSGHNTVSWYQQALGQGPQFIFQYYREEENGRGNFPPRFSGLQFPNYSSELNVNALELDDSALYLCASSPSSGGAYTGELFFGEGSRLTVL.

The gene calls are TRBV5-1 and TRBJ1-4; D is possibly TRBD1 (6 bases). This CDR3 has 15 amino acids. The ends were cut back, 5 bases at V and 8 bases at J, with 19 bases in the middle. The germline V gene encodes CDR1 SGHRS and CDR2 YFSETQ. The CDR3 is CASSYGGGPGEKLFF. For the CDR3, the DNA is TGCGCCAGCAGTTACGGCGGGGGGCCAGGCGAAAAACTGTTTTTT.

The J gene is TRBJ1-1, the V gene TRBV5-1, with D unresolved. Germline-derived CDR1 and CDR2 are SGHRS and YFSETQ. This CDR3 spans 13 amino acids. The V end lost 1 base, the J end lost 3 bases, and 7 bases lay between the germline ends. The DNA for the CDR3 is TGCGCCAGCAGCTTGCAGGTGGACACTGAAGCTTTCTTT. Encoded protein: CASSLQVDTEAFF.